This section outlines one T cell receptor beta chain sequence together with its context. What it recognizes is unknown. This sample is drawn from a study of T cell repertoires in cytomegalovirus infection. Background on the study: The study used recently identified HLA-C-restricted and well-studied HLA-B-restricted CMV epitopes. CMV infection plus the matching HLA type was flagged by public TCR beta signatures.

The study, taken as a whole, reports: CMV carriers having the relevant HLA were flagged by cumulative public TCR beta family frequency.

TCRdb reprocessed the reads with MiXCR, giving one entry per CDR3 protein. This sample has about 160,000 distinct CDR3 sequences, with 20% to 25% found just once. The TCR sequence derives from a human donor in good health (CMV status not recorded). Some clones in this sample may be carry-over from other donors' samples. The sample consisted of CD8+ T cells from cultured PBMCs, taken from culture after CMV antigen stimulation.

The CDR3 reads CASSPTGDEQFF. CDR3 sequence (DNA): TGTGCCAGCAGCCCGACAGGGGATGAGCAGTTCTTC. The rearrangement uses TRBV4-2 and TRBJ2-1; TRBD1 matches at 8 bases. CDR1 and CDR2 from the germline V gene are LGHNA and YNFKEQ. The CDR3 extends over 12 amino acids. Trimming cost V 4 bases and J 8 bases; bases outside gene matches: 1.